This T cell receptor (beta chain) was observed in a study of cytomegalovirus exposure and HLA in healthy donors. The study ran its PCR with 60 Vbeta and 13 Jbeta primers. The table came from immunoSEQ multiplex PCR; TCRdb's copy has only in-frame clones and leaves some out. The table lists more than 80,000 clones, about 70% of them singletons. This clonotype originated in a woman in her 70s in good health and CMV-seropositive. The sequenced sample consisted of PBMCs.

CDR3: CAWSVRVGSYEQYF. CDR3 nucleotides: TGTGCCTGGAGTGTCCGAGTCGGGTCCTACGAGCAGTACTTC. This chain links TRBV30 with TRBJ2-7; D is unresolved. Germline V gives CDR1 GTSNPN, CDR2 SVGIG (reference sequence). V lost 0 bases and J lost 1, with 10 bases in between. The CDR3 totals 14 residues. Based on the CDR3 plus reference TRBV30 and TRBJ2-7, the full variable domain is SQTIHQWPATLVQPVGSPLSLECTVEGTSNPNLYWYRQAAGRGLQLLFYSVGIGQISSEVPQNLSASRPQDRQFILSSKKLLLSDSGFYLCAWSVRVGSYEQYFGPGTRLTVT.